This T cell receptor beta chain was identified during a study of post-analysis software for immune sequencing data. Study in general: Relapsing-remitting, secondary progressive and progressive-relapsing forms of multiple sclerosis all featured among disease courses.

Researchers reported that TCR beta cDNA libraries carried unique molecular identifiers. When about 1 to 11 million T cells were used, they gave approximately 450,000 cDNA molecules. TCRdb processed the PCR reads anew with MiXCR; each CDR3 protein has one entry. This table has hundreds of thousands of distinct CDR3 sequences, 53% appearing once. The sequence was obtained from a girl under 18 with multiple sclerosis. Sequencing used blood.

The CDR3 nucleotides read TGTGCCAGCGGGCACCAGGCCCCCTCTACGGACTACGAGCAGTTCTTC. Translation gives CASGHQAPSTDYEQFF. The chain is built from TRBV7-9 and TRBJ2-1; tentative D call: TRBD2 (6 bases). The CDR3 length is 16 residues. From germline, CDR1 is SEHNR and CDR2 FQNEAQ (reference sequence). The germline V and J ends were trimmed by 8 bases and 10 bases, with 27 bases remaining between them.